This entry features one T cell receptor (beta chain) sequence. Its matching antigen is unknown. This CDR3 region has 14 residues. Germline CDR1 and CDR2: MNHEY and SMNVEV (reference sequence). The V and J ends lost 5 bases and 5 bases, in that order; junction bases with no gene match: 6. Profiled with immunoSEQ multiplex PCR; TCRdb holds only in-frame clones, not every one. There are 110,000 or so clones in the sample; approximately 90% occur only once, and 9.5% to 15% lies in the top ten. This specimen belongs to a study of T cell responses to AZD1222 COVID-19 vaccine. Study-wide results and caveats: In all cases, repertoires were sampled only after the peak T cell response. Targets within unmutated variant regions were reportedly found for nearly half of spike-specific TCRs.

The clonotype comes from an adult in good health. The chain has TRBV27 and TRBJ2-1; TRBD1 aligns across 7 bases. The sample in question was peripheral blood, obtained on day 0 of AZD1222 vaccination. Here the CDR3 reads CASSRNRGDNEQFF. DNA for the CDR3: TGTGCCAGCAGTAGGAACAGGGGAGACAATGAGCAGTTCTTC.